This TCR beta chain was documented in a study of cytomegalovirus exposure and HLA in healthy donors. Study observations and caveats: Some 16,000 TCR beta sequences were associated with HLA alleles at 0.05 false discovery rate in a later analysis. Trimming of TCR beta V- and J-genes showed a link, identified in a later analysis, to a missense DCLRE1C variant.

The trim removed 1 base at V and 3 bases at J, leaving 0 bases unmatched. Germline V lookup: CDR1 SGHRS, CDR2 YFSETQ. The CDR3 sequence is 13 residues long. On this clone itself: As yet, its antigen is unknown.

PCR involved 60 Vbeta and 13 Jbeta primers. Sequencing used immunoSEQ multiplex PCR; TCRdb keeps in-frame clones, though not all of them. The top ten hold about 1.9% of the sample, which has approximately 110,000 clones, 15% seen once. This clonotype originated in a woman aged 18 to 35 in good health and CMV-seronegative. Sequencing was performed on PBMCs. The rearrangement uses TRBV5-1 and TRBJ1-1, with TRBD1 identical over 7 bases. CDR3 sequence: CASSLTGDTEAFF. The CDR3 DNA is TGCGCCAGCAGCTTGACAGGGGACACTGAAGCTTTCTTT.